The next 20 T cell receptor beta chains were all read from a single sample in a study of blood T cell repertoires in COVID-19. Data came from immunoSEQ multiplex PCR; TCRdb stores just in-frame clones and leaves some out. The sample lists over 45,000 clones; roughly 87% were seen once. The source material was peripheral blood. The source of these receptors is a woman aged 55-70 years with COVID-19, enrolled during active disease.

The chain combines TRBV6-6 with TRBJ1-5; 7 nucleotides line up with TRBD1. The V gene end was trimmed by 5 bases and the J gene end by 1 base; junction bases not matched to a gene: 2. Germline V lookup: CDR1 MNHNY, CDR2 SVGAGI (reference sequence). The CDR3 contains 14 residues. CDR3: CASSPQGSNQPQHF. For the CDR3, the DNA is TGTGCCAGCAGTCCACAGGGGAGCAATCAGCCCCAGCATTTT.

The rearrangement links TRBV7-6 to TRBJ2-1; perhaps TRBD2 as D (7 bases). The V end was cut by 1 base, the J end by 15 bases, with 22 bases between. Germline V gene sequence: CDR1 SGHVS, CDR2 FNYEAQ. There are 15 residues in the CDR3. CDR3 sequence reads: CASSLGGGGGRIVFF. DNA for the CDR3: TGTGCCAGCAGCTTAGGGGGTGGCGGGGGCAGGATCGTGTTCTTC.

The V gene is TRBV7-8, the J gene TRBJ2-5; 9 bases fit TRBD2. CDR3 length: 18 residues. CDR1 SGHVS and CDR2 FQNEAQ come from the germline V gene. J was trimmed by 2 bases and V by 4 bases; bases with no gene match: 14. CDR3 DNA: TGTGCCAGCAGCTCCACAAGGGCGGGACTAGCCCCTCAAGAGACCCAGTACTTC. This gives the protein CASSSTRAGLAPQETQYF.

The CDR3 is CSAPAGEKLFF. The CDR3 DNA sequence: TGCAGTGCTCCCGCGGGGGAAAAACTGTTTTTT. The chain is built from TRBV20-1 and TRBJ1-4; D not certain. The ends were cut back, 5 bases at V and 8 bases at J, with 9 bases in the middle. The CDR3 covers 11 residues. The germline gives CDR1 DFQATT, CDR2 SNEGSKA (reference sequence).

With regard to this clone: The sample carries other DNA sequences with the same CDR3. The V and J genes are TRBV27 and TRBJ2-7, with D maybe TRBD1 (6 bases). Trimming pared 4 bases from V and 0 bases from J, leaving 10 bases between. Germline V gives CDR1 MNHEY, CDR2 SMNVEV (reference sequence). The length of the CDR3 is 14 residues. This chain's CDR3 is CASSSTGSSYEQYF. In DNA, the CDR3 is TGTGCCAGCAGTTCTACAGGGAGCTCCTACGAGCAGTACTTC.

The chain is built from TRBV7-9 and TRBJ1-3; no definite D call. The CDR3 runs 16 residues. CDR1 and CDR2 (germline): SEHNR, FQNEAQ (reference sequence). Deletions cut 5 bases from V and 4 bases from J, with 18 bases between. Here the CDR3 DNA reads TGTGCCAGCAGCCGGAGGTTCGGTCAGAGAGGAAACACCATATATTTT. Translated, it gives CASSRRFGQRGNTIYF.

J is TRBJ1-1 and V is TRBV6-5; 10 bases agree with TRBD1. The junction had 5 bases not matched to a gene; V was cut back by 2 bases and J by 8 bases. CDR1 is MNHEY, CDR2 SVGAGI, per germline. This CDR3 is 14 amino acids long. In DNA form, the CDR3 reads TGTGCCAGCAGTTACGGCGGGACAGGGGAGGAAGCTTTCTTT. It yields the protein CASSYGGTGEEAFF.

The rearrangement uses TRBV18 and TRBJ1-2; D not certain. The germline gives CDR1 KGHSH, CDR2 LQKENI. V gave up 2 bases and J gave up 4 bases, with 17 bases separating them. The CDR3 sequence is 16 residues long. In nucleotides, the CDR3 is TGTGCCAGCTCACCAGGGCAGGAGCCCCGGGGCTATGGCTACACCTTC. This codes for CASSPGQEPRGYGYTF.

V is TRBV2 and J is TRBJ2-7, with D maybe TRBD1 (6 bases). This CDR3 is built from 14 residues. V dropped 7 bases and J dropped 3 bases, with 16 bases sitting between them. Germline-derived CDR1 and CDR2 are SNHLY and FYNNEI. CDR3 coding DNA: TGTGCCAGCAACAACAGGGAAACCAACTACGAGCAGTACTTC. Protein sequence: CASNNRETNYEQYF.

Remarks on this clone: One junction end disagrees with the germline gene, perhaps due to a read error. The chain links TRBV7-9 to TRBJ1-2, with 10 bases lining up with TRBD1. The CDR3 spans 14 residues. The V gene's germline CDR1 is SEHNR and CDR2 FQNEAQ (reference sequence). CDR3 sequence (DNA): TGTGCCAGCAGCATAGCCGGGACAGGGGATGGCTACACCTTC. This encodes CASSIAGTGDGYTF.

This rearrangement joins TRBV13 to TRBJ1-1; no clear D gene. The ends were cut back, 5 bases at V and 3 bases at J, with 10 bases in the middle. Germline loops: CDR1 PRHDT, CDR2 FYEKMQ (reference sequence). This CDR3 is built from 13 residues. CDR3 sequence (DNA): TGTGCCAGCAGCCCCTACGTCGACACTGAAGCTTTCTTT. Its protein product is CASSPYVDTEAFF.

The chain joins TRBV6-1 to TRBJ2-7; D perhaps matches TRBD1 (6 bases). Germline V CDR1 and CDR2: MNHNS, SASEGT. Trimming cost V 2 bases and J 1 base, with 12 bases left between them. There are 15 residues in the CDR3. The CDR3 DNA follows: TGTGCCAGCAGTGAAAGCCACAGGGTTTCCTACGAGCAGTACTTC. Translation: CASSESHRVSYEQYF.

J is TRBJ2-3 and V is TRBV4-2, with TRBD2 matching 13 bases. The germline V gene has CDR1 LGHNA and CDR2 YNFKEQ. Losses at the gene ends were 3 bases for V and 4 bases for J; bases not matched to a gene: 7. CDR3 length: 17 residues. The CDR3 sequence: CASSQQLAGGLADTQYF. The CDR3 region has the DNA TGTGCCAGCAGCCAGCAACTAGCGGGGGGGCTTGCAGATACGCAGTATTTT.

The chain joins TRBV7-8 to TRBJ2-7; D ambiguous. Germline V gene lookup returns CDR1 SGHVS and CDR2 FQNEAQ. The CDR3 spans 12 residues. With 0 bases removed from V and 3 bases from J, the gap between germline ends came to 3 bases. The CDR3 here is CASSLARYEQYF. CDR3 in DNA: TGTGCCAGCAGCTTAGCGCGCTACGAGCAGTACTTC. The whole variable domain, remainder taken from reference TRBV7-8 and TRBJ2-7, is GAGVSQSPRYKVAKRGQDVALRCDPISGHVSLFWYQQALGQGPEFLTYFQNEAQLDKSGLPSDRFFAERPEGSVSTLKIQRTQQEDSAVYLCASSLARYEQYFGPGTRLTVT.

The V call is TRBV2, the J call TRBJ2-1; TRBD2 agrees at 9 bases. V shed 6 bases and J 7 bases; nucleotides not matched to a gene: 16. This CDR3 is 17 amino acids long. Germline V lookup: CDR1 SNHLY, CDR2 FYNNEI. The CDR3 spells CASRGVLGAGGLNEQFF. CDR3 sequence (DNA): TGTGCCAGCAGAGGAGTCTTAGGAGCGGGAGGTCTGAATGAGCAGTTCTTC.

The chain joins TRBV5-1 to TRBJ2-5, with TRBD2 as a possible D gene (6 bases). The CDR3 consists of 14 residues. Looked up from germline, CDR1 is SGHRS and CDR2 is YFSETQ. Between the trimmed V and J ends, which lost 3 bases and 4 bases, there was a span of 13 bases. The CDR3 loop is CASSSQEGGETQYF. DNA for the CDR3: TGCGCCAGCAGCTCCCAGGAGGGTGGAGAGACCCAGTACTTC.

The V call is TRBV5-8, the J call TRBJ2-3; D possibly corresponds to TRBD2 (5 bases). This CDR3 comprises 14 residues. Germline-derived CDR1 and CDR2 are SGHTS and YDEGEE. Trimming cost V 3 bases and J 3 bases, with 11 bases left between them. The CDR3: CASSSRLRTDTQYF. For the CDR3, the DNA is TGTGCCAGCAGCTCCCGACTACGGACAGATACGCAGTATTTT.

This chain uses TRBV6-5 with TRBJ2-7; the match to TRBD1 covers 9 bases. The CDR3 totals 15 residues. The germline CDR1 and CDR2 sequences are MNHEY and SVGAGI. The junction had 8 bases not matched to a gene; V was cut back by 5 bases and J by 3 bases. The CDR3 is CASSPAGQGNYEQYF. In nucleotides, the CDR3 is TGTGCCAGCAGTCCAGCGGGACAGGGTAACTACGAGCAGTACTTC.

The chain employs TRBV2 and TRBJ2-5; tentative D call: TRBD2 (5 bases). This CDR3 is built from 14 residues. Trimming took off 7 bases at V and 4 bases at J, with 16 bases between the two ends. Germline values: CDR1 SNHLY, CDR2 FYNNEI. The CDR3, as DNA: TGTGCCAGCAAACCCTCGCTAGCAGCAGAGACCCAGTACTTC. Encoded protein: CASKPSLAAETQYF.

The chain is built from TRBV18 and TRBJ2-2, with D perhaps TRBD2 (5 bases). This CDR3 region has 15 residues. Germline CDR1 is KGHSH and CDR2 is LQKENI. V lost 3 bases, J lost 0 bases, and 8 bases lay in between. This CDR3 is CASSPVSANTGELFF. The CDR3 nucleotides read TGTGCCAGCTCACCGGTTAGCGCGAACACCGGGGAGCTGTTTTTT. Combining the CDR3 with reference TRBV18 and TRBJ2-2 gives the whole variable domain NAGVMQNPRHLVRRRGQEARLRCSPMKGHSHVYWYRQLPEEGLKFMVYLQKENIIDESGMPKERFSAEFPKEGPSILRIQQVVRGDSAAYFCASSPVSANTGELFFGEGSRLTVL.